The 20 T cell receptor beta chains reported below all come from one sample, sequenced in a study of control samples from healthy donors and cancer patients. Sequencing was performed with immunoSEQ multiplex PCR; in TCRdb, only in-frame clones are kept and a portion is missing. The sample contains 85,000 to 95,000 clones, almost 85% of which appear only once. The material sequenced was blood. The receptors stem from a woman between 55 and 75 years old in good health.

The chain carries TRBV6-5 and TRBJ2-7; a possible D gene is TRBD1 (6 bases). Trimming left V 7 bases short and J 2 bases short, with 15 bases between. CDR1 MNHEY and CDR2 SVGAGI come from the germline V gene. This CDR3 region has 14 residues. Written as DNA, the CDR3 is TGTGCCAGCACCCAGTCCCGGGACACCTACGAGCAGTACTTC. Translated, it gives CASTQSRDTYEQYF.

This clone was detected once. The chain uses TRBV4-1 and TRBJ2-5; TRBD2 aligns across 9 bases. Per the germline V gene, CDR1 is MGHRA and CDR2 is YSYEKL. The CDR3 extends over 16 amino acids. V lost 2 bases and J lost 4; bases outside the gene matches: 8. The CDR3 sequence: CASSQLAGSPAETQYF. Written as DNA, the CDR3 is TGCGCCAGCAGCCAACTAGCGGGGAGCCCGGCAGAGACCCAGTACTTC.

J is TRBJ1-5 and V is TRBV9; the D is unclear. Germline CDR1 reads SGDLS; CDR2 reads YYNGEE. V lost 4 bases to trimming and J lost 1 base, with 12 bases between them. The CDR3 contains 15 residues. The CDR3 sequence is CASSPVGESNQPQHF. DNA of the CDR3: TGTGCCAGCAGCCCCGTTGGGGAGAGCAATCAGCCCCAGCATTTT.

This rearrangement joins TRBV7-9 to TRBJ1-2; D gene ambiguous. This CDR3 spans 13 amino acids. Germline V gene data show CDR1 as SEHNR and CDR2 as FQNEAQ (reference sequence). Trimming cost V 2 bases and J 7 bases, with 11 bases left between them. CDR3 amino acids: CASSLLWGAGYTF. The CDR3 nucleotides read TGTGCCAGCAGCTTATTGTGGGGAGCTGGCTACACCTTC.

This clone was observed a few times. This sequence joins TRBV6-5 and TRBJ1-1; maybe TRBD1 (5 bases). Per germline, CDR1 MNHEY and CDR2 SVGAGI. V lost 4 bases, J lost 1 base, and 16 bases lay in between. The CDR3 has 16 residues. The CDR3 loop reads CASSSYSGTANTEAFF. As DNA, the CDR3 is TGTGCCAGCAGTTCCTACTCTGGGACGGCGAACACTGAAGCTTTCTTT.

The chain combines TRBV4-3 with TRBJ2-4; 10 bases line up with TRBD2. V lost 3 bases, J lost 6 bases, and 17 bases stayed unmatched. The CDR3 runs 19 residues. Germline-derived CDR1 and CDR2 are LGHNA and YSLEER. CDR3 amino acids: CASSQLSSGGAGDLNIQYF. CDR3 in DNA: TGCGCCAGCAGCCAGCTCTCGAGCGGGGGGGCCGGGGATTTAAACATTCAGTACTTC.

V is TRBV18 and J is TRBJ1-2, with D uncertain. Per the germline V gene, CDR1 is KGHSH and CDR2 is LQKENI. The ends were cut back, 0 bases at V and 7 bases at J, with 12 bases in the middle. There are 14 residues in the CDR3. The CDR3, as DNA: TGTGCCAGCTCACCACCGGTCCGGGTCTCTGGCTACACCTTC. Translated: CASSPPVRVSGYTF.

This chain links TRBV5-1 with TRBJ2-7; 9 bases agree with TRBD2. Germline CDR1 is SGHRS and CDR2 is YFSETQ. The CDR3 consists of 15 residues. V lost 4 bases to trimming and J lost 0 bases; unmatched junction nucleotides: 5. The CDR3 loop reads CASSMSGGHSYEQYF. CDR3 sequence (DNA): TGCGCCAGCAGCATGAGCGGGGGGCACTCCTACGAGCAGTACTTC.

The chain uses TRBV10-2 and TRBJ2-3; the match to TRBD2 covers 13 bases. CDR3 size: 14 residues. J was trimmed by 1 base and V by 10 bases; bases with no gene match: 2. CDR1 and CDR2 (germline): WSHSY, SAAADI. DNA of the CDR3: TGCGCCACCGGGACTAGCGGGGGCACAGATACGCAGTATTTT. Translation: CATGTSGGTDTQYF.

The rearrangement joins TRBV12-3 or TRBV12-4 to TRBJ1-5, with D possibly being TRBD1 (6 bases). The CDR3 runs 12 residues. Deletions cut 6 bases from V and 10 bases from J, with 13 bases between. CDR3 in amino acids: CASSVGGAPQHF. Here the CDR3 DNA reads TGTGCCAGCAGCGTTGGGGGGGCACCCCAGCATTTT.

This clone was counted a single time. The chain uses TRBV19 and TRBJ1-5; 8 positions agree with TRBD1. CDR1 LNHDA and CDR2 SQIVND come from the germline V gene (reference sequence). The CDR3 extends over 15 amino acids. Unmatched junction bases numbered 4, after V lost 6 bases and J lost 0 bases. CDR3 in amino acids: CASRTGGGSNQPQHF. CDR3 DNA: TGTGCCAGTAGAACAGGGGGGGGTAGCAATCAGCCCCAGCATTTT.

The rearrangement joins TRBV27 to TRBJ2-7; 10 nucleotides match TRBD2. Losses at the gene ends were 5 bases for V and 2 bases for J; bases not matched to a gene: 6. This CDR3 has 15 residues. Per germline, CDR1 MNHEY and CDR2 SMNVEV (reference sequence). This CDR3 is CASSLIAGGTYEQYF. The DNA of the CDR3 is TGTGCCAGCAGTCTCATAGCGGGAGGTACCTACGAGCAGTACTTC.

The chain employs TRBV5-5 and TRBJ1-5, with 7 bases fitting TRBD1. The CDR3 length is 15 residues. V shed 0 bases and J 7 bases; nucleotides not matched to a gene: 7. Germline CDR1 reads SGHKS; CDR2 reads YYEKEE (reference sequence). This CDR3 is CASSLGRGREQPQHF. As DNA, the CDR3 is TGTGCCAGCAGCTTGGGGAGGGGGCGAGAACAGCCCCAGCATTTT.

The DNA of the CDR3 is TGCGCCAGCAGTAGGCCGGGGGCAGTTAATGAGCAGTTCTTC. This translates into CASSRPGAVNEQFF. The chain couples TRBV5-1 to TRBJ2-1; the D call may be TRBD1 or TRBD2 (6 bases each). Trimming cost V 5 bases and J 7 bases, with 16 bases left between them. CDR3 size: 14 residues. The germline V gene encodes CDR1 SGHRS and CDR2 YFSETQ.

The V and J genes are TRBV6-5 and TRBJ1-5; D is ambiguous. Germline CDR1 is MNHEY and CDR2 is SVGAGI. The CDR3 is made up of 13 amino acids. V was trimmed by 8 bases and J by 0 bases, leaving 8 bases between them. CDR3 sequence (DNA): TGTGCCAGCGGGCAGCGTAGCAATCAGCCCCAGCATTTT. This translates into CASGQRSNQPQHF.

The V gene is TRBV24-1, the J gene TRBJ2-7; D unresolved. The CDR3 spans 14 residues. The germline CDR1 and CDR2 sequences are KGHDR and SFDVKD. V was shortened by 3 bases and J by 5 bases, with 13 bases between the two germline ends. The CDR3 reads CATSDRLGNHEQYF. The CDR3 DNA reads as TGTGCCACCAGTGATCGTCTAGGAAACCACGAGCAGTACTTC.

The chain is built from TRBV6-6 and TRBJ1-6; D not resolved. Trimming shortened V by 6 bases and J by 7 bases, and 10 bases separated the two germline ends. From germline, CDR1 is MNHNY and CDR2 SVGAGI (reference sequence). This CDR3 spans 13 amino acids. The CDR3 coding sequence is TGTGCCAGCAGGGGAACTATCAATTCACCCCTCCACTTT. It specifies CASRGTINSPLHF.

This sequence joins TRBV7-6 and TRBJ1-4; unclear D gene. Germline-derived CDR1 and CDR2 are SGHVS and FNYEAQ. This CDR3 is built from 14 residues. V was clipped by 3 bases and J by 0 bases, with 5 bases between them. The CDR3 bases are TGTGCCAGCAGCTTTACCCCAACTAATGAAAAACTGTTTTTT. Protein sequence: CASSFTPTNEKLFF.

This chain joins TRBV2 and TRBJ1-2, with no clear D. The V end was cut by 8 bases, the J end by 2 bases, with 12 bases between. The CDR3 consists of 13 residues. CDR1 is SNHLY and CDR2 is FYNNEI in the germline V gene. The CDR3, as DNA: TGTGCCAGCGCGGCAGATCCGAACTATGGCTACACCTTC. Protein product: CASAADPNYGYTF. Based on the CDR3 plus reference TRBV2 and TRBJ1-2, the full variable domain is EPEVTQTPSHQVTQMGQEVILRCVPISNHLYFYWYRQILGQKVEFLVSFYNNEISEKSEIFDDQFSVERPDGSNFTLKIRSTKLEDSAMYFCASAADPNYGYTFGSGTRLTVV.

This clone was counted once. The chain carries TRBV2 and TRBJ1-4; D is unresolved. The CDR3 length is 11 residues. The ends were cut back, 6 bases at V and 5 bases at J, with 4 bases in the middle. Germline values: CDR1 SNHLY, CDR2 FYNNEI. Here the CDR3 reads CASSPNEKLFF. CDR3 nucleotides: TGTGCCAGCAGCCCGAATGAAAAACTGTTTTTT.